This TCR beta chain derives from a study of T-cell reconstitution after alpha-beta-depleted transplantation in children (dated by TCRdb to the mid-2010s). In terms of the full investigation: The study quantitatively tracked T-cell immune reconstitution after TCRalphabeta/CD19-depleted allogeneic hematopoietic cell transplantation in children using TCR repertoire profiling.

Library preparation used PCR. Sequenced using an Illumina HiSeq 2500. Molecular barcoding was employed in the preparation of TCR libraries, with unique molecular identifiers being used to normalize TCRbeta repertoire quantification. Using fastp trimming at Q25 and MiXCR clonotype assembly, TCRdb reanalyzed the public sequencing data and kept in-frame beta chains. Each entry merges the rows of one CDR3 protein and shows their most common DNA and genes. Recorded for this sample are about 400,000 distinct CDR3 sequences; about 20% of them occurred a single time. Of the sample, 3.5% to 4% is held by the ten largest clones. Regarding this clonotype: The target of this receptor is not known. No base-level quality is on record; no much larger clone is a single base apart.

V is shortened by 5 bases, J by 3 bases, and the region joining them spans 4 bases. CDR1 SGHVS and CDR2 FQNEAQ were looked up in the germline V gene. The CDR3 holds 11 amino acids from the cysteine to the phenylalanine. Only the CDR3 DNA is retained, 33 bases long and in frame from the first base. The sequencing here drew on PBMCs from the stem cell graft donor, taken from the stem cell graft. This receptor was identified in a human donor who donated a stem cell graft to a child with acute myeloid leukemia. Recombination linked TRBV7-8 to TRBJ2-5, with an unclear D gene assignment. This receptor carries the CDR3 CASSNKETQYF. The DNA sequence is TGTGCCAGCAGCAACAAAGAGACCCAGTACTTC.